This T cell receptor (beta chain) was captured in a study of T cell repertoires in cytomegalovirus infection. As for this clonotype: Its antigen is unknown.

TCRdb recomputed calls from the reads with MiXCR, one row per CDR3 protein. The table shows roughly 700,000 distinct CDR3 sequences, with 33% occurring only once. The germline gives CDR1 MNHNS, CDR2 SASEGT. The CDR3 has 17 amino acids. Deletions cut 5 bases from V and 0 bases from J, with 18 bases between. V usage is TRBV6-1 and J usage is TRBJ2-3; D perhaps matches TRBD1 (7 bases). The TCR originated in a human donor in good health (CMV status not recorded). Some clones in this sample may be carry-over from other donors' samples. The source material was cultured PBMCs, sampled from culture after CMV antigen stimulation. The CDR3 spells CASSYGRGQTSTDTQYF. The CDR3 coding sequence is TGTGCCAGCAGTTACGGGCGGGGACAGACTAGCACAGATACGCAGTATTTT.